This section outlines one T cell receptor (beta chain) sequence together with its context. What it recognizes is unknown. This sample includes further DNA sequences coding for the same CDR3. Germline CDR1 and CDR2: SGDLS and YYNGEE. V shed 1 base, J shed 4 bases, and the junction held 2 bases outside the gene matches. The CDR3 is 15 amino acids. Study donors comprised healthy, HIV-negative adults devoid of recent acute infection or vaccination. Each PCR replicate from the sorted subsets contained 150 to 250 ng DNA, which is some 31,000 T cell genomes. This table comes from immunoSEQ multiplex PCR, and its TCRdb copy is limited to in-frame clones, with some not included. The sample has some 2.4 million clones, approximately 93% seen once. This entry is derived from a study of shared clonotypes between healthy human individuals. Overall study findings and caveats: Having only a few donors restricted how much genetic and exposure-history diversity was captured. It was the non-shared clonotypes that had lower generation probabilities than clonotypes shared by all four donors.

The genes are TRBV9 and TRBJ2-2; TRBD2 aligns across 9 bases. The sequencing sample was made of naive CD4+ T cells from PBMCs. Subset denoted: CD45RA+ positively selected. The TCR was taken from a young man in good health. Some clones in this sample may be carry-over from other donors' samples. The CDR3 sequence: CASSVQAGGTGELFF. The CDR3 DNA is TGTGCCAGCAGCGTACAAGCGGGAGGCACCGGGGAGCTGTTTTTT.